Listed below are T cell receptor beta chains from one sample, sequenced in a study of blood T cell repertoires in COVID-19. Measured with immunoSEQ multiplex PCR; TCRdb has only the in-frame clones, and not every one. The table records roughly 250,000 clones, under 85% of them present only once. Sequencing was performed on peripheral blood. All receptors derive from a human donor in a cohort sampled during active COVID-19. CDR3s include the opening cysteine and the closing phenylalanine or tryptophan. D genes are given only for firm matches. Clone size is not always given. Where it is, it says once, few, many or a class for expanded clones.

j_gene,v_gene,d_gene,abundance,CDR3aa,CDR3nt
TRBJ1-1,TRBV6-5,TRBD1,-,CASSYAPDRVQTEAFF,TGTGCCAGCAGTTACGCACCGGACAGGGTCCAGACTGAAGCTTTCTTT
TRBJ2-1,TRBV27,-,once,CASSLRGSPSDEQFF,TGTGCCAGCAGTTTGCGAGGGAGCCCCTCCGATGAGCAGTTCTTC
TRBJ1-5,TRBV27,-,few,CASSLQGSPNQPQHF,TGTGCCAGCAGTTTACAGGGGTCGCCCAATCAGCCCCAGCATTTT
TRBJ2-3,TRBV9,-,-,CASSVESITDTQYF,TGTGCCAGCAGCGTAGAATCTATCACAGATACGCAGTATTTT
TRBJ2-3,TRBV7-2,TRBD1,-,CASSLWAGGSDTQYF,TGTGCCAGCAGCTTATGGGCAGGGGGCTCAGATACGCAGTATTTT
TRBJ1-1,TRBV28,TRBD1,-,CASSSDRRVYGGTEAFF,TGTGCCAGCAGTTCGGACAGGAGGGTATATGGGGGCACTGAAGCTTTCTTT
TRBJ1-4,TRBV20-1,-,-,CSAPLDEKLFF,TGCAGTGCCCCTTTAGATGAAAAACTGTTTTTT
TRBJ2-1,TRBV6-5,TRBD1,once,CASSYGDSSYNEQFF,TGTGCCAGCAGTTACGGGGACAGCTCCTACAATGAGCAGTTCTTC
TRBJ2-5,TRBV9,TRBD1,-,CASSPHRGWETQYF,TGTGCCAGCAGCCCCCACAGGGGCTGGGAGACCCAGTACTTC
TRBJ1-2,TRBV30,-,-,CAWSLEWGLGYTF,TGTGCCTGGAGTTTGGAATGGGGGCTTGGCTACACCTTC
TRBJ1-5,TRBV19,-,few,CASSPIQAYQPQHF,TGTGCCAGTAGCCCCATACAGGCCTATCAGCCCCAGCATTTT
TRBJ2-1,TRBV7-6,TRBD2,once,CASSIPGGGEQFF,TGTGCCAGCAGCATCCCCGGGGGGGGTGAGCAGTTCTTC
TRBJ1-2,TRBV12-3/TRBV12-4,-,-,CASSRGMGYTF,TGTGCCAGCAGTCGAGGCATGGGCTACACCTTC
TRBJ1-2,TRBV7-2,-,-,CASSLKEYGYTF,TGTGCCAGCAGCCTAAAAGAGTATGGCTACACCTTC
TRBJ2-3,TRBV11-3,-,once,CASSLDGQGGTDTQYF,TGTGCCAGCAGCTTAGATGGCCAGGGAGGAACAGATACGCAGTATTTT
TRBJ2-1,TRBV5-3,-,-,CARSSRGNNEQFF,TGTGCCAGAAGCTCCAGGGGAAACAATGAGCAGTTCTTC
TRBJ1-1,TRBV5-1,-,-,CASSLDPGGTEAFF,TGCGCCAGCAGCCTCGACCCCGGGGGCACTGAAGCTTTCTTT
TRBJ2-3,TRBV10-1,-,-,CASSESTASTDTQYF,TGCGCCAGCAGTGAGTCGACAGCCAGCACAGATACGCAGTATTTT
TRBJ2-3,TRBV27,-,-,CASSFWLGGRTDTQYF,TGTGCCAGCAGTTTTTGGCTGGGGGGACGCACAGATACGCAGTATTTT
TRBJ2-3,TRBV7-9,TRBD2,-,CASSLILAGVTDTQYF,TGTGCCAGCAGCTTAATCCTAGCGGGAGTTACAGATACGCAGTATTTT
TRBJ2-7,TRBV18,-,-,CASSPEDGGEQYF,TGTGCCAGCTCACCGGAGGACGGGGGCGAGCAGTACTTC
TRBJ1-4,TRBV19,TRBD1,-,CASKDEGAFDEKLFF,TGTGCCAGTAAAGACGAGGGGGCTTTTGATGAAAAACTGTTTTTT
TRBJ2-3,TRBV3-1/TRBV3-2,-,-,CASSQDPASRDTQYF,TGTGCCAGCAGCCAAGATCCGGCTAGCAGGGATACGCAGTATTTT
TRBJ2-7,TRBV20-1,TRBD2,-,CSASIAGGTYEQYF,TGCAGTGCTAGTATTGCGGGGGGCACCTACGAGCAGTACTTC
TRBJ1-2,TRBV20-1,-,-,CSARDPLSF,TGCAGTGCTAGAGATCCCCTTTCCTTC
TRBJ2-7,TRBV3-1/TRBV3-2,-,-,CASSQSGPEEQYF,TGTGCCAGCAGCCAATCTGGGCCGGAAGAGCAGTACTTC
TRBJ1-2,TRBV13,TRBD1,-,CASSLESYTGGSAGYTF,TGTGCCAGCAGCTTAGAGAGTTATACAGGGGGCTCGGCCGGCTACACCTTC
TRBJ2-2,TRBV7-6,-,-,CASSSPRGRTGELFF,TGTGCCAGCAGCAGCCCCAGGGGTCGCACCGGGGAGCTGTTTTTT
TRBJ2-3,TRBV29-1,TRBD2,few,CSVEPRLAGNTDTQYF,TGCAGCGTTGAACCGAGGCTAGCGGGGAACACAGATACGCAGTATTTT
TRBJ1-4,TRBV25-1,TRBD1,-,CASSVPRDRLEKREKLFF,TGTGCCAGCAGTGTTCCCCGGGACAGGCTCGAAAAGCGGGAAAAACTGTTTTTT
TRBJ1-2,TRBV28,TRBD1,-,CASSLTGNGYTF,TGTGCCAGCAGTTTGACAGGGAACGGCTACACCTTC
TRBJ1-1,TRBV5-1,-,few,CASSLETVGAEAFF,TGCGCCAGCAGCTTGGAAACAGTCGGCGCTGAAGCTTTCTTT
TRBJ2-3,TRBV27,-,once,CASSPWGEETDTQYF,TGTGCCAGCAGTCCCTGGGGGGAGGAGACAGATACGCAGTATTTT